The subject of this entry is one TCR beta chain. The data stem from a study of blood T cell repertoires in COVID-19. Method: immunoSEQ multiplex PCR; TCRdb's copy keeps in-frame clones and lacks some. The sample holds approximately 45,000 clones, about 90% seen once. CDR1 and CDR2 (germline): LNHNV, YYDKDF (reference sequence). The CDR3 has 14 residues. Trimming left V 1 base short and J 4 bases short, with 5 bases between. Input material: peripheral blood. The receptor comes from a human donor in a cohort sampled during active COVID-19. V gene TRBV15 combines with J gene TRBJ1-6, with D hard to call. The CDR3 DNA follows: TGTGCCACCAGCAGAGCCGGTTATAATTCACCCCTCCACTTT. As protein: CATSRAGYNSPLHF. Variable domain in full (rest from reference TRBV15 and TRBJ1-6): DAMVIQNPRYQVTQFGKPVTLSCSQTLNHNVMYWYQQKSSQAPKLLFHYYDKDFNNEADTPDNFQSRRPNTSFCFLDIRSPGLGDTAMYLCATSRAGYNSPLHFGNGTRLTVT.